This TCR beta chain was documented in a study of T cells after yellow fever vaccination. Trimming pared 4 bases from V and 8 bases from J, leaving 14 bases between. CDR3 length: 13 amino acids. TCRdb analysed the 5' RACE reads with MiXCR anew, one entry per CDR3 protein. This sample has roughly 520,000 distinct CDR3 sequences; about a fifth occur once, and the top ten carry about a sixth. Study results and caveats: Once the booster was given, most primary-vaccination clones reappeared, at approximately 97% for CD4 and over 70% for CD8.

Worth noting for this clonotype: Its antigen is currently unknown.

Here the sequenced sample was PBMCs, taken 20 to 25 days after the first yellow fever vaccination. The clonotype was recovered from a man aged 18-30 years who received the YFV17D yellow fever vaccine. The chain combines TRBV12-3 or TRBV12-4 with TRBJ1-2; a weak D match, TRBD1 (5 bases). The CDR3 nucleotides read TGTGCCAGCAGTTGGGGGAATCTCGGGGGCTACACCTTC. This codes for CASSWGNLGGYTF.